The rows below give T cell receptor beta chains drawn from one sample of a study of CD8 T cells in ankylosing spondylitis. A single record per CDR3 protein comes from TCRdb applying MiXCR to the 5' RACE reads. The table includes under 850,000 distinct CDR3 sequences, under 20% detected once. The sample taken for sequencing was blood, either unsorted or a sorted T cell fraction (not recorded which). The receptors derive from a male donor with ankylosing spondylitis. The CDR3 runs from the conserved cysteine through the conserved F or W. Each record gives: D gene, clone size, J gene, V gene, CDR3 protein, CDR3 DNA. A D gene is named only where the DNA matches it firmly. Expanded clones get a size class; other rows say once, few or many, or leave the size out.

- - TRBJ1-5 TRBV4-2 CASSQEAQVNQPQHF TGTGCCAGCAGCCAAGAGGCCCAGGTCAATCAGCCCCAGCATTTT
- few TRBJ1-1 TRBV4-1 CASSQEPGSNTEAFF TGCGCCAGCAGCCAAGAGCCAGGGTCGAACACTGAAGCTTTCTTT
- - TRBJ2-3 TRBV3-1 CASRHRTTADTQYF TGTGCCAGCAGACACCGGACAACCGCAGATACGCAGTATTTT
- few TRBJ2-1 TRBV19 CASSFAGSSQFF TGTGCCAGTAGTTTTGCAGGCTCTTCGCAGTTCTTC
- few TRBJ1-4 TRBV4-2 CASSQDSGLANEKLFF TGTGCCAGCAGCCAAGATTCCGGACTCGCTAATGAAAAACTGTTTTTT
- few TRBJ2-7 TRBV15 CATSSPFLTYEQYF TGTGCCACCAGCAGCCCGTTCCTTACCTACGAGCAGTACTTC
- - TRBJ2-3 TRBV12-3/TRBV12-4 CASSWGASGTDTQYF TGTGCCAGCAGTTGGGGGGCTAGCGGCACAGATACGCAGTATTTT
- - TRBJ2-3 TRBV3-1 CASSLPRVLGSGTDTQYF TGTGCCAGCAGCCTCCCACGGGTATTAGGTAGCGGCACAGATACGCAGTATTTT
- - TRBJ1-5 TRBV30 CAWSVMGSQPQHF TGTGCCTGGAGTGTAATGGGTAGTCAGCCCCAGCATTTT
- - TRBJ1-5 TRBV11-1 CASSLFYFRDRDTDNQPQHF TGTGCCAGCAGCTTATTTTATTTTCGGGACCGGGACACGGACAATCAGCCCCAGCATTTT
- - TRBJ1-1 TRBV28 CASTGAENTEAFF TGTGCCAGCACAGGGGCCGAGAACACTGAAGCTTTCTTT
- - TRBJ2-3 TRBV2 CASAHPSTDTQYF TGTGCCAGCGCCCACCCTAGCACAGATACGCAGTATTTT
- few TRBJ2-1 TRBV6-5 CASSPGEEQFF TGTGCCAGCAGCCCGGGAGAAGAGCAGTTCTTC
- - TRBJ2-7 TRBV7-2 CASSLSLDSSYEQYF TGTGCCAGCAGCTTAAGTTTGGACAGCTCCTACGAGCAGTACTTC
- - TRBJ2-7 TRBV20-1 CSARSGLSYEQYF TGCAGTGCCCGGTCGGGACTTTCCTACGAGCAGTACTTC
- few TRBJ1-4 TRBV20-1 CSASSGANEKLFF TGCAGTGCTAGTTCGGGGGCAAATGAAAAACTGTTTTTT
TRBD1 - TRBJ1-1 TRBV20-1 CSAGDSTLGEAFF TGCAGTGCAGGGGACAGCACTTTGGGAGAAGCTTTCTTT
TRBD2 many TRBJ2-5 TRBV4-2 CASSQDVAGGPVETQYF TGTGCCAGCAGCCAAGATGTCGCGGGGGGGCCCGTAGAGACCCAGTACTTC
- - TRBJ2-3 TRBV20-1 CSARTAGTDTQYF TGCAGTGCTAGAACCGCCGGTACAGATACGCAGTATTTT
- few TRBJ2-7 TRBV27 CASSTTEAYEQYF TGTGCCAGCAGTACGACGGAAGCCTACGAGCAGTACTTC
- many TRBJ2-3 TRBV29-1 CSVQDQTTDTQYF TGCAGCGTACAGGACCAAACCACAGATACGCAGTATTTT
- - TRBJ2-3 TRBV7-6 CASSLVGTSLADTQYF TGTGCCAGCAGCTTAGTAGGTACTAGTCTTGCAGATACGCAGTATTTT
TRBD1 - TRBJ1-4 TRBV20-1 CSADGTGEFTNEKLFF TGCAGTGCCGACGGGACAGGGGAATTCACTAATGAAAAACTGTTTTTT
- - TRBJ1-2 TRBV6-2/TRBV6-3 CASRQGGLDYGYTF TGTGCCAGCAGGCAAGGGGGTCTTGACTATGGCTACACCTTC
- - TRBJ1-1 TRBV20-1 CSAGPSDSSFTEAFF TGCAGTGCTGGCCCTAGCGACAGTAGTTTCACTGAAGCTTTCTTT
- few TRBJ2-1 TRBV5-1 CASKLSGNSYNEQFF TGCGCCAGCAAACTTAGCGGTAACTCCTACAATGAGCAGTTCTTC
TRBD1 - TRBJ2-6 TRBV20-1 CSAQTGTGANVLTF TGCAGTGCTCAGACAGGGACCGGGGCCAACGTCCTGACTTTC
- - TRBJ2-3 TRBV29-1 CSVGTPLRTDTQYF TGCAGCGTGGGCACTCCACTTCGCACAGATACGCAGTATTTT
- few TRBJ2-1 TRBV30 CAWAVRQQFF TGTGCCTGGGCCGTTCGGCAGCAGTTCTTC
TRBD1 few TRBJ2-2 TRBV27 CASSGGTVNTGELFF TGTGCCAGCAGTGGTGGGACAGTTAACACCGGGGAGCTGTTTTTT
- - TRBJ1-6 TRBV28 CASSGQIYSPLHF TGTGCCAGCAGTGGACAGATATATTCACCCCTCCACTTT
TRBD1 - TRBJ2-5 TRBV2 CASSEGEGAWETQYF TGTGCCAGCAGTGAGGGAGAGGGGGCCTGGGAGACCCAGTACTTC
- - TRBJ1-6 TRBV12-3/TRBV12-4 CASTPGPQSPLHF TGTGCCAGCACCCCCGGCCCGCAGTCACCCCTCCACTTT
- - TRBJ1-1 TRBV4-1 CASSQELRMNTEAFF TGCGCCAGCAGCCAAGAGCTCAGAATGAACACTGAAGCTTTCTTT
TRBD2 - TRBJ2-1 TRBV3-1 CATSQGTSGTGSYNEQFF TGTGCCACCAGCCAAGGGACTAGCGGGACGGGGTCCTACAATGAGCAGTTCTTC
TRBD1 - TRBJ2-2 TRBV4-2 CASMTGGGGGELFF TGTGCCAGCATGACAGGGGGCGGAGGCGGGGAGCTGTTTTTT
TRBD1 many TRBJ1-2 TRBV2 CASSWTGGNGYTF TGTGCCAGCAGTTGGACAGGCGGCAATGGCTACACCTTC
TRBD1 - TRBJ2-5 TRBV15 CATSRPPGQGQETQYF TGTGCCACCAGCAGACCCCCGGGACAGGGTCAAGAGACCCAGTACTTC
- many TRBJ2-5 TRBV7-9 CASSRETQYF TGTGCCAGCTCCCGGGAGACCCAGTACTTC
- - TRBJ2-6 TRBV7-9 CASSDTYLGANVLTF TGTGCCAGCAGCGACACGTATCTGGGGGCCAACGTCCTGACTTTC